The T cell receptor beta chain described here comes from a study of cytomegalovirus exposure and HLA in healthy donors. Study background: The same platform was used for the 120 or so validation repertoires as for the approximately 630 first-cohort repertoires, as reported in a later analysis.

Repertoires were generated with immunoSEQ multiplex PCR, while TCRdb's copy carries only in-frame clones and drops some. Among more than 140,000 clones listed, approximately 91% were seen once. Germline values: CDR1 GTSNPN, CDR2 SVGIG (reference sequence). The CDR3 totals 15 residues. With 0 bases removed from V and 3 bases from J, the gap between germline ends came to 14 bases. This receptor was taken from a woman younger than 35 in good health and CMV-seropositive. Specimen: PBMCs. The rearrangement uses TRBV30 and TRBJ1-1, with a possible D match to TRBD1 (5 bases). The DNA of the CDR3 is TGTGCCTGGAGTGTACGGTCTTGGGGGGACACTGAAGCTTTCTTT. Protein product: CAWSVRSWGDTEAFF.